The 24 T cell receptor beta chains below were found in one sample sequenced in a study of blood T cells in healthy people across ages. The authors ran a second PCR of about 6 to 11 cycles using a sample-barcoded 5' primer and a J-beta primer mix. TCRdb reprocessed the 5' RACE reads via MiXCR and lists one record per CDR3 protein. The table records a few hundred thousand distinct CDR3 sequences, approximately 26% of them present only once. The data were also submitted as part of a second study, on T cells of mothers and their children.

Sequencing was carried out using blood. These TCRs come from a boy younger than 10 in good health.

The chain combines TRBV7-9 with TRBJ2-7, with TRBD1 matching over 9 bases. Losses at the gene ends were 4 bases for V and 6 bases for J; bases not matched to a gene: 16. This CDR3 has 17 residues. Germline values: CDR1 SEHNR, CDR2 FQNEAQ (reference sequence). CDR3: CASSSENRDRVSVEQYF. The DNA of the CDR3 is TGTGCCAGCAGCTCCGAAAACCGGGACAGGGTTTCGGTCGAGCAGTACTTC.

The chain recombines TRBV29-1 with TRBJ2-7; 9 bases line up with TRBD1. Trimming took 7 bases from V and 1 from J; bases not matched to a gene: 5. Germline CDR1 and CDR2: SQVTM and ANQGSEA. The CDR3 spans 13 residues. The CDR3 here is CSAGQGRSYEQYF. The CDR3 DNA follows: TGCAGCGCGGGACAGGGTAGATCCTACGAGCAGTACTTC.

This clonotype was seen once. The V gene is TRBV6-5, the J gene TRBJ2-2, with 8 positions matching TRBD1. Unmatched junction bases numbered 4, after V lost 4 bases and J lost 0 bases. The CDR3 is 16 amino acids. Germline CDR1 MNHEY, CDR2 SVGAGI. The CDR3 DNA reads TGTGCCAGCAGTTCCTCACAGGGGGCGAACACCGGGGAGCTGTTTTTT. It specifies CASSSSQGANTGELFF.

This clonotype was seen once. One end of the junction fails to match germline, which may point to a read error. The chain recombines TRBV15 with TRBJ2-3, with TRBD2 matching over 8 bases. CDR3 length equals 14 residues. Germline lookup yields CDR1 LNHNV and CDR2 YYDKDF (reference sequence). CDR3 in amino acids: CATSTGTSADAQYF. CDR3 nucleotides: TGTGCCACCAGCACCGGGACTAGTGCAGATGCGCAGTATTTT.

V and J are TRBV10-3 and TRBJ1-2, with 7 bases identical to TRBD1. The germline gives CDR1 ENHRY, CDR2 SYGVKD. The CDR3 extends over 15 amino acids. With V trimmed by 4 bases and J by 3 bases, 8 bases remained unmatched. The CDR3 sequence: CAISVTGEFDYGYTF. The CDR3 DNA is TGTGCCATCAGTGTCACAGGGGAATTTGACTATGGCTACACCTTC.

This clonotype occurred a few times. The J gene is TRBJ2-1, the V gene TRBV6-5; D possibly uses TRBD1 or TRBD2 (6 bases each). V was clipped by 7 bases and J by 4 bases, with 17 bases between them. The CDR3 consists of 15 residues. Germline V gives CDR1 MNHEY, CDR2 SVGAGI. CDR3 region: CASTLRGGLYNEQFF. CDR3 nucleotide sequence: TGTGCCAGCACCTTACGAGGGGGGCTTTACAATGAGCAGTTCTTC.

This clonotype has only a few counts. The chain has TRBV27 and TRBJ2-5, with 9 bases matching TRBD2. There are 14 residues in the CDR3. Germline V gives CDR1 MNHEY, CDR2 SMNVEV (reference sequence). V lost 5 bases and J lost 1; bases outside the gene matches: 2. CDR3 coding DNA: TGTGCCAGCAGTCAGGGACTAGCCCAAGAGACCCAGTACTTC. Its translation: CASSQGLAQETQYF.

This chain joins TRBV7-2 and TRBJ2-4; TRBD1 is a possible D gene (5 bases). The CDR3 consists of 16 residues. V lost 1 base and J lost 8, with 18 bases in between. The germline CDR1 and CDR2 sequences are SGHTA and FQGNSA. The CDR3 is CASSLGFSGKGHIQYF. The CDR3 region has the DNA TGTGCCAGCAGCTTAGGATTCTCAGGGAAGGGCCACATTCAGTACTTC.

There are a few counts of this clonotype. The chain combines TRBV14 with TRBJ2-1, with 7 positions matching TRBD1. This CDR3 contains 14 residues. The germline V gene has CDR1 SGHDN and CDR2 FVKESK. With 3 bases clipped from V and 8 bases from J, the junction kept 7 bases outside the gene matches. CDR3 sequence (DNA): TGTGCCAGCAGCCATGTGGACAGGTTCCATGAGCAGTTCTTC. Its translation: CASSHVDRFHEQFF.

This sequence joins TRBV5-6 and TRBJ1-1; D possibly corresponds to TRBD1 (5 bases). In germline, CDR1 is SGHDT, CDR2 YYEEEE. Trimming left V 0 bases short and J 0 bases short, with 21 bases between. The CDR3 loop spans 19 amino acids. Here the CDR3 DNA reads TGTGCCAGCAGCTTGGCCTGGGCCAACTCGGGACTCCTGAACACTGAAGCTTTCTTT. It codes for CASSLAWANSGLLNTEAFF.

This clonotype was observed a handful of times. This chain joins TRBV6-5 and TRBJ2-4, with 7 bases aligning to TRBD1. The CDR3 sequence is 13 residues long. Germline assignment: CDR1 MNHEY and CDR2 SVGAGI. Unmatched junction bases numbered 7, after V lost 6 bases and J lost 8 bases. The CDR3 DNA reads TGTGCCAGCAGCATCGACAGGGTAGACATTCAGTACTTC. Residues: CASSIDRVDIQYF.

This clonotype was observed a few times. V gene TRBV20-1 combines with J gene TRBJ2-6; D possibly corresponds to TRBD2 (6 bases). Germline V gene lookup returns CDR1 DFQATT and CDR2 SNEGSKA (reference sequence). The CDR3 sequence is 16 residues long. The V gene lost 3 bases and the J gene lost 0 bases, with 12 bases spanning the gap. The CDR3 spells CSARGGRFSGANVLTF. The CDR3 DNA reads TGCAGTGCTAGGGGGGGACGGTTCTCTGGGGCCAACGTCCTGACTTTC.

The sample holds a few counts of this clonotype. CDR3 sequence reads: CASSQGRFQETQYF. For the CDR3, the DNA is TGTGCCAGCAGTCAGGGACGGTTCCAAGAGACCCAGTACTTC. The chain combines TRBV6-6 with TRBJ2-5; D is tentatively TRBD1 or TRBD2 (5 bases each). CDR1 is MNHNY, CDR2 SVGAGI, per germline (reference sequence). V lost 5 bases and J 1 base, leaving 11 bases between the germline ends. The CDR3 is made up of 14 amino acids.

The CDR3 DNA reads TGCAGCGTTGACGGCAGGGAGTACTTC. The encoded protein is CSVDGREYF. The chain couples TRBV29-1 to TRBJ2-5, with D possibly being TRBD1 (5 bases). CDR1 and CDR2 (germline): SQVTM, ANQGSEA. V gave up 3 bases and J gave up 12 bases, with 8 bases separating them. The CDR3 spans 9 residues.

This clonotype was counted between two and nine times. The CDR3 region has the DNA TGCGCCAGCAGCCAAGATCGAGGGGTTGGGGAATTCTACGAGCAGTACTTC. Translated: CASSQDRGVGEFYEQYF. The chain links TRBV4-3 to TRBJ2-7; TRBD1 or TRBD2 may be the D gene (5 bases each). The CDR3 has 17 residues. The germline CDR1 and CDR2 sequences are LGHNA and YSLEER. Trimming pared 0 bases from V and 3 bases from J, leaving 18 bases between.

The chain carries TRBV29-1 and TRBJ1-1; the match to TRBD1 covers 7 bases. The CDR3 has 12 amino acids. V dropped 8 bases and J dropped 5; count of bases not matched to a gene: 8. Germline assignment: CDR1 SQVTM and CDR2 ANQGSEA. The CDR3 sequence is CSTGSRGTEAFF. DNA of the CDR3: TGCAGCACCGGGAGCAGGGGGACTGAAGCTTTCTTT.

The V call is TRBV20-1, the J call TRBJ2-1, with 8 bases matching TRBD2. The CDR3 contains 15 residues. Germline values: CDR1 DFQATT, CDR2 SNEGSKA (reference sequence). The ends lost 3 bases at V and 8 bases at J; junction bases unmatched: 12. For the CDR3, the DNA is TGCAGTGCTAGCAGGGCTAGCGGGTTGGGCGATGAGCAGTTCTTC. This translates into CSASRASGLGDEQFF.

This chain connects TRBV11-2 to TRBJ1-2; D possibly corresponds to TRBD1 (5 bases). Germline V lookup: CDR1 SGHAT, CDR2 FQNNGV. This CDR3 region has 17 residues. V lost 7 bases and J 3 bases, leaving 24 bases between the germline ends. CDR3 coding DNA: TGTGCCAGCAACTCAAACACCGAGGGACCCTCCCACTATGGCTACACCTTC. The encoded protein is CASNSNTEGPSHYGYTF.

The J gene is TRBJ1-1, the V gene TRBV25-1; 12 bases align to TRBD1. The CDR3 has 18 amino acids. With V trimmed by 9 bases and J by 4 bases, 18 bases remained unmatched. Germline V gene data show CDR1 as MGHDK and CDR2 as SYGVNS. The chain's CDR3 is CASTLPGQGAARPTEAFF. The CDR3, as DNA: TGTGCCAGTACCCTTCCGGGACAGGGGGCGGCGAGGCCCACTGAAGCTTTCTTT. Full variable domain (outside the CDR3, taken from reference TRBV25-1 and TRBJ1-1): EADIYQTPRYLVIGTGKKITLECSQTMGHDKMYWYQQDPGMELHLIHYSYGVNSTEKGDLSSESTVSRIRTEHFPLTLESARPSHTSQYLCASTLPGQGAARPTEAFFGQGTRLTVV.

The rearrangement uses TRBV7-2 and TRBJ2-5; D gene ambiguous. The J call is in doubt because the DNA end fits TRBJ2-1 better. The CDR3 is made up of 14 amino acids. Germline V lookup: CDR1 SGHTA, CDR2 FQGNSA. The DNA for the CDR3 is TGTGCCAGCAGCTTTCAGGCCCTCGTCAATGAGCAGTTCTTC. Its protein product is CASSFQALVNEQFF.

This clonotype was seen a handful of times. The chain is built from TRBV27 and TRBJ1-1; weak D call: TRBD1 (5 bases). Trimming took off 1 base at V and 7 bases at J, with 7 bases between the two ends. Germline V gene data show CDR1 as MNHEY and CDR2 as SMNVEV (reference sequence). The CDR3 is 12 residues long. DNA of the CDR3: TGTGCCAGCAGTTTATTAACAGGTGAAGCTTTCTTT. Translated: CASSLLTGEAFF.

The rearrangement joins TRBV9 to TRBJ1-1; D is undetermined. V lost 3 bases to trimming and J lost 2 bases, with 8 bases between them. This CDR3 spans 13 amino acids. Per germline, CDR1 SGDLS and CDR2 YYNGEE. The CDR3 bases are TGTGCCAGCAGCGGTCGTCTTAACACTGAAGCTTTCTTT. Protein sequence: CASSGRLNTEAFF.

The chain couples TRBV15 to TRBJ1-1; no clear D gene. Per the germline V gene, CDR1 is LNHNV and CDR2 is YYDKDF (reference sequence). The CDR3 contains 13 residues. Trimming took off 7 bases at V and 1 base at J, with 10 bases between the two ends. CDR3 nucleotides: TGTGCCACCACGGGCGGAAGGAACACTGAAGCTTTCTTT. This sequence encodes CATTGGRNTEAFF.

The chain recombines TRBV29-1 with TRBJ2-4; possible D gene TRBD1, 5 bases. This CDR3 is built from 16 residues. In germline, CDR1 is SQVTM, CDR2 ANQGSEA. Trimming stripped 4 bases from V and 1 base from J, with 17 bases between. The CDR3 DNA is TGCAGCGTTGTATTCAGGCTAAGGGGTGCCAAAAACATTCAGTACTTC. The encoded protein is CSVVFRLRGAKNIQYF.